The present T cell receptor beta chain was sequenced within a study of control samples from healthy donors and cancer patients. Assay used: immunoSEQ multiplex PCR; TCRdb lists only in-frame clones, some missing. The sample has roughly 50,000 clones, roughly 94% seen once. The germline V gene has CDR1 SGHTA and CDR2 FQGNSA. This CDR3 contains 14 residues. Trimming removed 5 bases at V and 4 bases at J, with 14 bases between. The sample taken for sequencing was blood. This receptor was obtained from a man aged 25-40 years in good health. V and J are TRBV7-2 and TRBJ2-5; a weak D match, TRBD1 (6 bases). CDR3 region: CASSANRAPETQYF. As DNA, the CDR3 is TGTGCCAGCAGCGCGAACAGGGCCCCAGAGACCCAGTACTTC. The variable domain in full, completed from reference TRBV7-2 and TRBJ2-5, reads GAGVSQSPSNKVTEKGKDVELRCDPISGHTALYWYRQSLGQGLEFLIYFQGNSAPDKSGLPSDRFSAERTGGSVSTLTIQRTQQEDSAVYLCASSANRAPETQYFGPGTRLLVL.